This TCR beta chain was sequenced during a study of T-cell reconstitution after alpha-beta-depleted transplantation in children. Per germline, CDR1 KGHDR and CDR2 SFDVKD. CDR3 size: 13 residues. The trim removed 8 bases at V and 7 bases at J, leaving 8 bases unmatched. Preparation of the TCRbeta library involved a method that used unique molecular identifiers. TCRdb itself ran the PCR reads through MiXCR, one entry per CDR3 protein. In the table there are approximately 1,000,000 distinct CDR3 sequences, 25% to 30% of which are singletons. Study-level findings and limits: After transplant, high TCRbeta diversity at day 60 in some patients arose from surviving recipient T cells and thymic progenitors. The origin of alpha-beta T cells about two months after transplant was reportedly several hundred expanded graft clones. T-cell counts and diversity were attributed mostly to newly produced T cells one year after transplant.

A remark on this clonotype: Its antigen is still unknown.

The receptor was derived from a boy in the first two years of life who had a stem cell transplant for SCID, so the T cells may come from the graft donor. This sample comprised PBMCs, mostly from graft donor cells, obtained 360 days after TCRalphabeta/CD19-depleted stem cell transplant. The V gene is TRBV24-1, the J gene TRBJ2-3; TRBD1 matches at 7 bases. CDR3 region: CATTTGSRHTQYF. Written as DNA, the CDR3 is TGTGCCACCACGACAGGGTCCAGACATACGCAGTATTTT.